One sample yielded the 17 T cell receptor beta chains listed below, sequenced in a study of OX40 agonist ivuxolimab in advanced cancers. Receptors were amplified or captured by the immunoSEQ multiplex PCR assay. TCRdb provides this immuneACCESS table in a form limited to in-frame rearrangements. Some clones are lacking; in checked studies, under half of them reflect an unresolved V gene, and why the rest are absent is not known. The sample records about 24,000 clones, 78% of which are singletons. The ten largest clonotypes hold about 1.5% of the sample. Sequences were derived from CD4+ or CD8+ T cells sorted from blood, sampled in a trial of the OX40 agonist ivuxolimab. The receptors originated from an adult with an advanced solid tumor such as melanoma, head and neck, liver or kidney cancer.

J is TRBJ1-2 and V is TRBV27; TRBD1 matches 7 bases. This CDR3 has 15 residues. Trimming at V came to 5 bases and at J to 4 bases, leaving 10 bases not matched to a gene. Germline values: CDR1 MNHEY, CDR2 SMNVEV (reference sequence). The CDR3 region is CASSNLDRSSYGYTF. CDR3 in DNA: TGTGCCAGCAGTAACCTGGACAGGAGCAGCTATGGCTACACCTTC.

The table lists this clone with a count of one. The chain is built from TRBV10-3 and TRBJ1-2; 11 positions agree with TRBD1. CDR1 is ENHRY, CDR2 SYGVKD, per germline. V lost 4 bases and J lost 6; bases outside the gene matches: 7. The CDR3 is 15 residues long. CDR3 protein: CAISAADRGHHGYTF. For the CDR3, the DNA is TGTGCCATCAGTGCTGCGGACAGGGGGCACCATGGCTACACCTTC.

In its sample, this clone was seen once. The rearrangement joins TRBV6-6 to TRBJ1-1, with D unresolved. The CDR3 is 13 amino acids. CDR1 is MNHNY, CDR2 SVGAGI, per germline (reference sequence). V gave up 0 bases and J gave up 6 bases, with 8 bases separating them. The CDR3 nucleotides are TGTGCCAGCAGTTACTCGAAGAAAGCTGAAGCTTTCTTT. Translated: CASSYSKKAEAFF.

The chain is built from TRBV7-3 and TRBJ1-1, with TRBD1 matching over 7 bases. The CDR3 runs 12 residues. Germline V gives CDR1 SGHTA, CDR2 FQGTGA. The V and J ends lost 6 bases and 7 bases, in that order; junction bases with no gene match: 5. CDR3 sequence: CASRPQGDEAFF. DNA for the CDR3: TGTGCCAGCAGACCTCAGGGGGATGAAGCTTTCTTT.

Details on this clone: As the CDR3 is not closed by the conserved phenylalanine or tryptophan, this likely results from a read error. The DNA is omitted, as the CDR3 cannot be located on it reliably, and the CDR3 follows TCRdb's listing. The chain uses TRBV5-6 and TRBJ1-1. The V gene's germline CDR1 is SGHDT and CDR2 YYEEEE. The CDR3 has 11 amino acids, counting both end residues. CDR3 loop: CASSPFDPPDL.

The genes are TRBV28 and TRBJ2-1; D unclear. The CDR3 has 11 amino acids. Germline CDR1 and CDR2: MDHEN and SYDVKM. The ends were cut back, 7 bases at V and 4 bases at J, with 5 bases in the middle. In DNA, the CDR3 is TGTGCCAGCAAAAGGTACAATGAGCAGTTCTTC. Translated, it gives CASKRYNEQFF.

The chain joins TRBV15 to TRBJ2-1, with 7 bases lining up with TRBD2. With 9 bases clipped from V and 5 bases from J, the junction kept 7 bases outside the gene matches. CDR1 and CDR2 from the germline V gene are LNHNV and YYDKDF (reference sequence). The CDR3 totals 13 residues. The CDR3 sequence: CATGERDDNEQFF. The DNA of the CDR3 is TGTGCCACTGGGGAGCGGGACGACAATGAGCAGTTCTTC.

V is TRBV19 and J is TRBJ1-5, with TRBD1 identical over 10 bases. Per germline, CDR1 LNHDA and CDR2 SQIVND (reference sequence). V lost 8 bases to trimming and J lost 4 bases; unmatched junction nucleotides: 5. This CDR3 region has 14 residues. The chain's CDR3 is CASGDRGPNQPQHF. The CDR3, as DNA: TGTGCCAGTGGGGACAGGGGCCCAAATCAGCCCCAGCATTTT. Filled out from reference TRBV19 and TRBJ1-5, the complete variable domain reads DGGITQSPKYLFRKEGQNVTLSCEQNLNHDAMYWYRQDPGQGLRLIYYSQIVNDFQKGDIAEGYSVSREKKESFPLTVTSAQKNPTAFYLCASGDRGPNQPQHFGDGTRLSIL.

The chain combines TRBV7-3 with TRBJ2-6; the D is unclear. Deletions cut 2 bases from V and 0 bases from J, with 8 bases between. Germline V gene lookup returns CDR1 SGHTA and CDR2 FQGTGA. The CDR3 has 16 amino acids. The CDR3 DNA reads as TGTGCCAGCAGCTTAGGAAGCTACTCTGGGGCCAACGTCCTGACTTTC. This gives the protein CASSLGSYSGANVLTF.

The V call is TRBV7-2, the J call TRBJ2-7, with no clear D. V was shortened by 5 bases and J by 7 bases, with 12 bases between the two germline ends. Germline CDR1 SGHTA, CDR2 FQGNSA. The length of the CDR3 is 12 residues. The CDR3 loop reads CASSMQRREQYF. In DNA, the CDR3 is TGTGCCAGCAGCATGCAAAGAAGGGAGCAGTACTTC.

This sequence joins TRBV11-2 and TRBJ2-3, with 7 bases aligning to TRBD1. The germline V gene encodes CDR1 SGHAT and CDR2 FQNNGV. V shed 4 bases, J shed 6 bases, and the junction held 4 bases outside the gene matches. CDR3 length: 13 residues. CDR3 DNA sequence: TGTGCCAGCAGCTCCACAGGGGCGGATACGCAGTATTTT. This gives the protein CASSSTGADTQYF.

The chain couples TRBV14 to TRBJ2-1, with TRBD2 identical over 11 bases. Germline V gives CDR1 SGHDN, CDR2 FVKESK. There are 17 residues in the CDR3. V dropped 5 bases and J dropped 9; count of bases not matched to a gene: 15. The CDR3 nucleotides read TGTGCCAGCAGCGGCCCACTTCGGACTAGCGGGTTCGCTGAGCAGTTCTTC. Encoded protein: CASSGPLRTSGFAEQFF.

This clone was counted once. The chain carries TRBV7-2 and TRBJ2-6; D possibly uses TRBD1 or TRBD2 (5 bases each). The germline V and J ends were trimmed by 3 bases and 1 base, with 16 bases remaining between them. The CDR3 spans 18 residues. The germline CDR1 and CDR2 sequences are SGHTA and FQGNSA. CDR3 sequence: CASSFGTASYSGANVLTF. The CDR3 DNA is TGTGCCAGCAGCTTTGGGACGGCGTCCTATTCTGGGGCCAACGTCCTGACTTTC. The full variable domain, in which reference TRBV7-2 and TRBJ2-6 provide the parts outside the CDR3, is GAGVSQSPSNKVTEKGKDVELRCDPISGHTALYWYRQSLGQGLEFLIYFQGNSAPDKSGLPSDRFSAERTGGSVSTLTIQRTQQEDSAVYLCASSFGTASYSGANVLTFGAGSRLTVL.

This clone has only one observation. V usage is TRBV18 and J usage is TRBJ1-5; the match to TRBD1 covers 9 bases. The CDR3 has 13 residues. V lost 6 bases, J lost 11 bases, and 8 bases stayed unmatched. CDR1 KGHSH and CDR2 LQKENI come from the germline V gene. The CDR3 bases are TGTGCCAGCTCCACGGGACAGGGCTTCTCCCAGCATTTT. It encodes CASSTGQGFSQHF.

The rearrangement uses TRBV7-9 and TRBJ2-7; the D is unclear. This CDR3 has 13 amino acids. The germline gives CDR1 SEHNR, CDR2 FQNEAQ (reference sequence). V lost 5 bases and J 7 bases, leaving 15 bases between the germline ends. The CDR3 reads CASSPKGPFEQYF. The CDR3 bases are TGTGCCAGCAGCCCCAAGGGCCCCTTTGAGCAGTACTTC.

The chain couples TRBV4-1 to TRBJ1-1; D perhaps matches TRBD1 (6 bases). Germline V gives CDR1 MGHRA, CDR2 YSYEKL. With 3 bases removed from V and 8 bases from J, the gap between germline ends came to 16 bases. The CDR3 length is 14 residues. CDR3 region: CASSHAGGGVEAFF. CDR3 sequence (DNA): TGCGCCAGCAGCCATGCGGGGGGGGGCGTGGAAGCTTTCTTT.

The rearrangement joins TRBV5-1 to TRBJ1-1, with 7 bases lining up with TRBD1. J gave up 2 bases and V 0 bases, and 7 bases lay outside the gene matches. The CDR3 has 16 amino acids. Germline loops: CDR1 SGHRS, CDR2 YFSETQ. CDR3 loop: CASSLEPGQSNTEAFF. DNA of the CDR3: TGCGCCAGCAGCTTGGAACCGGGACAGTCAAACACTGAAGCTTTCTTT.